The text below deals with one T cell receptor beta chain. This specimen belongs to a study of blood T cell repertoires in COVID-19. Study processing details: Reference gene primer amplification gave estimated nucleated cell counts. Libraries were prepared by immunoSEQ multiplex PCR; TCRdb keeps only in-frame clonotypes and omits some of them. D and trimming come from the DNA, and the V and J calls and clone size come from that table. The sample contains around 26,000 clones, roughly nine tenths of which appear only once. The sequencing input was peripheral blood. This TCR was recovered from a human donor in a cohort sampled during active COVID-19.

The CDR3 DNA reads as TGCGCCAGCAGCAACCAGGGGATTGGTCCAAACACCATATATTTT. Protein: CASSNQGIGPNTIYF. The chain links TRBV5-1 to TRBJ1-3; the D gene is possibly TRBD1 (6 bases). The CDR3 is 15 residues long. Germline loops: CDR1 SGHRS, CDR2 YFSETQ. The V end was cut by 4 bases, the J end by 6 bases, with 17 bases between.